The entry that follows covers one TCR beta chain sequence. Looked up from germline, CDR1 is SGDLS and CDR2 is YYNGEE. V dropped 4 bases and J dropped 2 bases, with 11 bases sitting between them. The CDR3 consists of 14 residues. The sample comes from a study of chemoradiotherapy in HPV16-positive cancers. Produced via immunoSEQ multiplex PCR; TCRdb's table is partial and in-frame only. The sample has roughly 6,400 clones, more than 80% seen once. This chain links TRBV9 with TRBJ2-3; D assignment may be TRBD1 or TRBD2 (5 bases each). The sequence derives from a human donor with HPV-associated anogenital cancer. Sequenced material: tumor tissue, taken from a patient who underwent chemoradiotherapy. CDR3 in amino acids: CASSPGTTTDTQYF. DNA for the CDR3: TGTGCCAGCAGCCCGGGGACCACCACAGATACGCAGTATTTT.